This is a list of T cell receptor beta chains from one sample in a study of blood T cell repertoires in COVID-19. Clones were sequenced by immunoSEQ multiplex PCR, and TCRdb holds only the in-frame ones, with some missing. The sample holds fewer than 300,000 clones; 75% to 90% are singletons and the top ten take 2% to 3%. The material sequenced was PBMCs or T cells enriched from blood (not recorded which). The source of these receptors is a woman between 50 and 59 years old who had recovered from COVID-19. The CDR3 runs from the conserved cysteine through the conserved F or W. A D gene is named only where the DNA matches it firmly. Some rows have no size entry. The others give once, few or many, or a class for an expanded clone.

clone_size: NA
v_call: TRBV2
d_call: NA
j_call: TRBJ1-1
cdr3_aa: CASRGGGTEAFF
cdr3_nt: TGTGCCAGCAGAGGGGGGGGAACTGAAGCTTTCTTT

clone_size: NA
v_call: TRBV30
d_call: NA
j_call: TRBJ1-5
cdr3_aa: CAWSAWWGENQPQHF
cdr3_nt: TGTGCCTGGAGTGCCTGGTGGGGGGAAAATCAGCCCCAGCATTTT

clone_size: NA
v_call: TRBV21-1
d_call: NA
j_call: TRBJ1-2
cdr3_aa: CASIGRGRWYGYTF
cdr3_nt: TGTGCCAGCATTGGGCGGGGGCGATGGTACGGCTACACCTTC

clone_size: few
v_call: TRBV23-1
d_call: NA
j_call: TRBJ1-4
cdr3_aa: CAPSCFSPEEKLFF
cdr3_nt: TGCGCCCCCAGTTGTTTTTCCCCGGAGGAAAAACTGTTTTTT

clone_size: NA
v_call: TRBV4-2
d_call: NA
j_call: TRBJ1-3
cdr3_aa: CASSHATGSSGNTIYF
cdr3_nt: TGTGCCAGCAGCCATGCGACAGGATCCTCTGGAAACACCATATATTTT

clone_size: once
v_call: TRBV19
d_call: NA
j_call: TRBJ1-1
cdr3_aa: CASSIVGANTEAFF
cdr3_nt: TGTGCCAGTAGTATAGTAGGGGCTAACACTGAAGCTTTCTTT

clone_size: many
v_call: TRBV7-3
d_call: NA
j_call: TRBJ2-3
cdr3_aa: CASSSEGALRTDTQYF
cdr3_nt: TGTGCCAGCTCCTCGGAGGGCGCCCTTCGCACAGATACGCAGTATTTT

clone_size: few
v_call: TRBV11-2
d_call: NA
j_call: TRBJ1-2
cdr3_aa: CASSTSVAAGYGYTF
cdr3_nt: TGTGCCAGCAGCACTTCAGTTGCGGCCGGCTATGGCTACACCTTC

clone_size: NA
v_call: TRBV10-3
d_call: NA
j_call: TRBJ1-3
cdr3_aa: CAISDSGSGNTIYF
cdr3_nt: TGTGCCATCAGTGATTCAGGGTCTGGAAACACCATATATTTT

clone_size: NA
v_call: TRBV18
d_call: TRBD1
j_call: TRBJ2-5
cdr3_aa: CASSPPGQGRETQYF
cdr3_nt: TGTGCCAGCTCACCGCCGGGACAGGGGAGGGAGACCCAGTACTTC

clone_size: once
v_call: TRBV7-9
d_call: TRBD1
j_call: TRBJ2-7
cdr3_aa: CASSLSTQGQRNYEQYF
cdr3_nt: TGTGCCAGCAGCCTATCCACACAGGGACAGCGTAACTACGAGCAGTACTTC

clone_size: once
v_call: TRBV7-2
d_call: NA
j_call: TRBJ1-2
cdr3_aa: CASSLAQDYGYTF
cdr3_nt: TGTGCCAGCAGCTTAGCACAGGACTATGGCTACACCTTC

clone_size: NA
v_call: TRBV5-1
d_call: NA
j_call: TRBJ1-1
cdr3_aa: CASSLAPGLLDTEAFF
cdr3_nt: TGCGCCAGCAGCTTGGCACCAGGGCTGTTGGACACTGAAGCTTTCTTT

clone_size: once
v_call: TRBV5-1
d_call: TRBD2
j_call: TRBJ2-2
cdr3_aa: CASSSQLAGGDDTGELFF
cdr3_nt: TGCGCCAGCAGCTCCCAGTTAGCGGGGGGCGATGACACCGGGGAGCTGTTTTTT

clone_size: NA
v_call: TRBV18
d_call: NA
j_call: TRBJ2-3
cdr3_aa: CASSPRLEGTDTQYF
cdr3_nt: TGTGCCAGCTCACCACGGCTAGAAGGCACAGATACGCAGTATTTT

clone_size: NA
v_call: TRBV18
d_call: TRBD1
j_call: TRBJ2-7
cdr3_aa: CASSAGTGAFEQYF
cdr3_nt: TGTGCCAGCTCGGCCGGGACAGGGGCGTTCGAGCAGTACTTC

clone_size: NA
v_call: TRBV5-1
d_call: NA
j_call: TRBJ2-1
cdr3_aa: CASNSQPGTSSEQFF
cdr3_nt: TGCGCCAGCAATTCTCAACCCGGGACATCTAGTGAGCAGTTCTTC

clone_size: once
v_call: TRBV7-9
d_call: TRBD1
j_call: TRBJ2-2
cdr3_aa: CASSLGNSRDRDTGELFF
cdr3_nt: TGTGCCAGCAGCTTAGGGAACTCTCGGGACAGGGATACCGGGGAGCTGTTTTTT

clone_size: NA
v_call: TRBV5-1
d_call: NA
j_call: TRBJ1-4
cdr3_aa: CASSLGLRGALNEKLFF
cdr3_nt: TGCGCCAGCAGCTTGGGACTGCGGGGGGCTCTTAATGAAAAACTGTTTTTT

clone_size: NA
v_call: TRBV5-4
d_call: NA
j_call: TRBJ1-1
cdr3_aa: CASSLADAGMNTEAFF
cdr3_nt: TGTGCCAGCAGCTTGGCAGACGCAGGTATGAACACTGAAGCTTTCTTT

clone_size: NA
v_call: TRBV20-1
d_call: NA
j_call: TRBJ1-1
cdr3_aa: CSAKDSYEAFF
cdr3_nt: TGCAGTGCAAAGGACAGCTATGAAGCTTTCTTT

clone_size: NA
v_call: TRBV10-1
d_call: NA
j_call: TRBJ2-7
cdr3_aa: CASWLSGYEQYF
cdr3_nt: TGCGCCTCATGGCTATCAGGCTACGAGCAGTACTTC

clone_size: NA
v_call: TRBV5-8
d_call: TRBD2
j_call: TRBJ2-5
cdr3_aa: CASSLKLAVRGTQYF
cdr3_nt: TGTGCCAGCAGCTTGAAACTAGCGGTACGCGGGACCCAGTACTTC